This T cell receptor (beta chain) was retrieved from a study of cytomegalovirus exposure and HLA in healthy donors. Overall study results and limits: Most TCR sequences showed up rarely, but some public TCRs showed up in many donors. A later analysis associated approximately 17,000 TCR beta sequences with HLA alleles at a 0.05 false discovery rate.

Trimming left V 2 bases short and J 0 bases short, with 4 bases between. The germline gives CDR1 MNHNS, CDR2 SASEGT. There are 14 residues in the CDR3. Vbeta (60) and Jbeta (13) primers were used in the PCR. Method: immunoSEQ multiplex PCR; TCRdb's copy keeps in-frame clones and lacks some. This table holds hundreds of thousands of clones, about 80% found once. Nominally healthy donors were sampled, though unrecorded immune exposures were likely. With respect to this clone: No antigen is known for it.

Sequencing was carried out using PBMCs. The rearrangement uses TRBV6-1 and TRBJ2-2; D is undetermined. The sequence was obtained from a man aged 35-49 years in good health and CMV-seronegative. CDR3 sequence: CASSEPSNTGELFF. CDR3 in DNA: TGTGCCAGCAGTGAACCATCGAACACCGGGGAGCTGTTTTTT.